These 2 T cell receptor beta chains came from one sample sequenced in a study of blood T cell repertoires in COVID-19. The assay was immunoSEQ multiplex PCR, and TCRdb's table has in-frame clones only and misses some. Among 160,000 or so clones listed, just under 80% were seen once. Sequencing was done on a sample of peripheral blood. The receptors were sampled from a man aged 65 to 85 with active or convalescent COVID-19.

V gene TRBV11-1 combines with J gene TRBJ1-2; D is undetermined. The CDR3 is made up of 14 amino acids. Germline V lookup: CDR1 SGHAT, CDR2 FQDESV (reference sequence). V was pared by 5 bases and J by 6 bases, with 16 bases between. The chain's CDR3 is CASSPIDRLHGYTF. As DNA, the CDR3 is TGTGCCAGCAGCCCGATCGACCGACTTCATGGCTACACCTTC. Filled out from reference TRBV11-1 and TRBJ1-2, the complete variable domain reads EAEVAQSPRYKITEKSQAVAFWCDPISGHATLYWYRQILGQGPELLVQFQDESVVDDSQLPKDRFSAERLKGVDSTLKIQPAELGDSAMYLCASSPIDRLHGYTFGSGTRLTVV.

V usage is TRBV28 and J usage is TRBJ2-6; 7 positions agree with TRBD1. Germline V lookup: CDR1 MDHEN, CDR2 SYDVKM. CDR3 length: 19 residues. Trimming at V came to 5 bases and at J to 4 bases, leaving 17 bases not matched to a gene. The CDR3 loop reads CASSIPGQALLGGANVLTF. Written as DNA, the CDR3 is TGTGCCAGCAGTATTCCCGGACAGGCCCTCTTGGGGGGGGCCAACGTCCTGACTTTC.